This TCR beta chain appears in the sequencing data of a study of blood T cell repertoires in COVID-19. Whole-study context: Acute and convalescent COVID-19 specimens originated in the United States, Italy and Spain. From T cells, B-cell-depleted T cells, or PBMCs came the material, which was cDNA or gDNA.

Generated by immunoSEQ multiplex PCR, the TCRdb table keeps only in-frame clones and is missing some. This table holds some 80,000 clones, around 84% found once. The germline V gene has CDR1 MDHEN and CDR2 SYDVKM. Germline trimming cut 6 bases from V and 3 bases from J; bases unmatched to any gene: 3. CDR3 length: 14 amino acids. V gene TRBV28 combines with J gene TRBJ1-4, with 8 bases lining up with TRBD1. The clonotype was recovered from an elderly man with active or convalescent COVID-19. The specimen sequenced was peripheral blood. The CDR3 DNA is TGTGCCAGCAGCCGGACAGGGCCTAATGAAAAACTGTTTTTT. It specifies CASSRTGPNEKLFF.